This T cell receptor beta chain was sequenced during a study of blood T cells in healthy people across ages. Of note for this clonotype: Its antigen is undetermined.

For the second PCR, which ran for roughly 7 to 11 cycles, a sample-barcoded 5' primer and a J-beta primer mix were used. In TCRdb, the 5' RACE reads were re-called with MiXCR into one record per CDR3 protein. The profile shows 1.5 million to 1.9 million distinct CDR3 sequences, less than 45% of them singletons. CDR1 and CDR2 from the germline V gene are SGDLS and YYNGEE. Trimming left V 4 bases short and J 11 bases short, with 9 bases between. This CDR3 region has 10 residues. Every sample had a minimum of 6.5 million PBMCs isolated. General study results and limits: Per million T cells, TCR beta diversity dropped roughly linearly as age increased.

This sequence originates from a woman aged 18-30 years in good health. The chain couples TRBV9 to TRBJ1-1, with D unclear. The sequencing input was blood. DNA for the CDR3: TGTGCCAGCAGCAGCCAAGCGGCTTTCTTT. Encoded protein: CASSSQAAFF.